This T cell receptor beta chain is from a study of graft-versus-host responses after intestinal transplantation (dated by TCRdb to about 2021). Study-level background: The transplants that recipients got were multivisceral, liver-intestinal, or isolated intestinal. Graft-versus-host and host-versus-graft alloreactive T cell clones were tracked in the graft, circulation and bone marrow after intestinal transplantation using bulk TCR-beta CDR3 sequencing. Samples from a few later patients were sequenced in-house on an Illumina MiSeq with MiXCR processing rather than by the commercial service. Alloreactive clones were identified by sequencing pre-transplant mixed lymphocyte reaction products and comparing these products with unstimulated pre-transplant donor and recipient T cells. Anti-thymocyte globulin induction was given to all recipients, followed by maintenance tacrolimus and steroids for 2 to 4 years. A cohort of some 24 intestinal transplant recipients, including one retransplant, was enrolled, and a few patients lacking pretransplant specimens were excluded. A peak of at least 4% donor T cells among recipient peripheral blood mononuclear cells was the definition used for donor T cell macrochimerism. Summary of the overall study and its limitations: In the allografts of patients with donor T cell macrochimerism, GvH to HvG T cell clonal ratios were high. Early after transplant, peak levels of circulating GvH clones were found to be associated with declines in HvG clones. The conclusions were limited by the relatively low number and heterogeneity of the intestinal transplant patients. GvH clones were detected in recipient bone marrow, and some of these GvH clones were observed earlier in ileal mucosa or blood, consistent with an intestinal mucosal origin.

To isolate intraepithelial and lamina propria lymphocytes from graft specimens, dithiothreitol, EDTA incubations and collagenase D digestion were used. Serial intestinal graft biopsy specimens collected up to 600 days after transplant underwent bulk TCR-beta sequencing. Library preparation employed the immunoSEQ multiplex PCR assay. For most patients, high-throughput TCR-beta CDR3 sequencing of genomic DNA was performed by Adaptive Biotechnologies. Processing in the source paper ran as follows. TCR sequencing data for approximately 17 patients were retrieved from Adaptive's ImmunoSEQ software; three other patients were processed with MiXCR and VDJtools. CDR3 nucleotide sequences shared between donor and recipient were removed because their origin could not be assigned. To count as alloreactive, a clone needed at least 2-fold expansion over unstimulated cells and a minimum CFSE-low frequency of 0.002% (template counts) or 0.001% (read counts). Mappable clones were those detected in sequenced pre-transplant spleen, lymph node, or MLR CFSE-low populations of the donor or recipient. The cumulative frequency of alloreactive clones was calculated as a percentage of all sequences, weighted by copy number. TCRdb obtained this table from immuneACCESS and retained in-frame rearrangements with V and J assigned. These tables miss some clones; where compared with another copy, unresolved V genes account for less than half of the shortfall, and the remainder is unexplained. From that table come the V and J calls and clone size; the DNA was used to work out D and trimming. Across this sample there are 60,000 to 70,000 clones, with around 90% seen only once. The ten largest clones represent approximately 1.6% of the sample.

Of note for this clone: Its target antigen remains unknown. No much larger clone exists at a distance of one base, and base qualities are not known.

As encoded in the germline V gene, CDR1 is MNHNS while CDR2 is SASEGT. From its cysteine to its phenylalanine, the CDR3 spans 15 amino acids. Kept here is only the CDR3 DNA, which spans 45 bases and is read in frame from base 1. Between the V and J ends, shortened by 4 bases and 0 bases respectively, the junction contains 12 bases. In this chain, TRBV6-1 is recombined with TRBJ2-5, with no confidently assigned D gene. The clonotype comes from a human patient who received an intestinal transplant, so some T cells may come from the graft donor. Sequenced material: ileum tissue, taken 357 days after transplant. The sequence in DNA is TGTGCCAGCAGTGGATGGAACAGCAACCAAGAGACCCAGTACTTC. It translates to CASSGWNSNQETQYF.